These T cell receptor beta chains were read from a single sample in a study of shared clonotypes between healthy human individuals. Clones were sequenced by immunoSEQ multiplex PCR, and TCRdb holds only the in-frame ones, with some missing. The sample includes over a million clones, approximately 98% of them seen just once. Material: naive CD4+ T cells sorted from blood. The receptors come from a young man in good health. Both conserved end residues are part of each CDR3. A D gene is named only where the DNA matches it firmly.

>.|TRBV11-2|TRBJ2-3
TGTGCCAGCAGCTTAGTATTTGGTAATACGCAGTATTTT
CASSLVFGNTQYF
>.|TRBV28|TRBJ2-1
TGTGCCAGCAGTTTAATGGGGACCCAAGCGACATACAATGAGCAGTTCTTC
CASSLMGTQATYNEQFF
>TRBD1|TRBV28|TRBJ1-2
TGTGCCAGCAGAAAAACCGGGACAGCTAACTATGGCTACACCTTC
CASRKTGTANYGYTF
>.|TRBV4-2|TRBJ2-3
TGTGCCAGCAGCCAAATGACCTCTAGCACAGATACGCAGTATTTT
CASSQMTSSTDTQYF
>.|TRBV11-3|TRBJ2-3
TGTGCCAGCAGCTTATCCAGCATCACAGATACGCAGTATTTT
CASSLSSITDTQYF
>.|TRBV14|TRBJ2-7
TGTGCCAGCAGCCAACCCCCGGGGCTGCCCTACGAGCAGTACTTC
CASSQPPGLPYEQYF
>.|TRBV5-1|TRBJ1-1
TGCGCCAGCAGCTTGGGTAGTATGGGCGGGACTGAAGCTTTCTTT
CASSLGSMGGTEAFF
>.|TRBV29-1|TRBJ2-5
TGCAGCGTTGAAGAACAGCAAGAGACCCAGTACTTC
CSVEEQQETQYF
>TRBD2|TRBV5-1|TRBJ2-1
TGCGCCAGCAGCTACCGCTTGACGACAGGGGCTAGCGGGAGAGTCTCCAATGAGCAGTTCTTC
CASSYRLTTGASGRVSNEQFF
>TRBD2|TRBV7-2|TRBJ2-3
TGTGCCAGCAGCTTAGGACTAGCATACACAGATACGCAGTATTTT
CASSLGLAYTDTQYF
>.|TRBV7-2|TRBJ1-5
TGTGCCAGCAGCTTAGGACCACGGGGAAATCAGCCCCAGCATTTT
CASSLGPRGNQPQHF